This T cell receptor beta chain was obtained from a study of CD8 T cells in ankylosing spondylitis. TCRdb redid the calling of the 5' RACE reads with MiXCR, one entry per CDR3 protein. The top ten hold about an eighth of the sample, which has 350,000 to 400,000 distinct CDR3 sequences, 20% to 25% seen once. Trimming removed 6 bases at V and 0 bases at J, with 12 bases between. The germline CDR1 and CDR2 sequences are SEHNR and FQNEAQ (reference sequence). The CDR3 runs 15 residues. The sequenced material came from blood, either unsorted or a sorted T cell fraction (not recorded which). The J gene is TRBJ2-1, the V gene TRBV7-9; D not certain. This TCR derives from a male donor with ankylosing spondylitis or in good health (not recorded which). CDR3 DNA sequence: TGTGCCAGCAGATACGGGTCCAGCTCCTACAATGAGCAGTTCTTC. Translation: CASRYGSSSYNEQFF.